This T cell receptor beta chain appears in the sequencing data of a study of T-cell memory formation after mild COVID-19. General observations from the study: Contracting CD4+ clones lay largely in CM and EM, with CD8+ ones residing in EMRA.

On this clonotype: No antigen is known for it.

The CDR3 loop spans 14 amino acids. The germline V gene encodes CDR1 SGHNT and CDR2 YYREEE (reference sequence). Trimming pared 4 bases from V and 6 bases from J, leaving 13 bases between. A 5'RACE reaction primed in the constant segment made cDNA libraries of TCR alpha and TCR beta, and these carried sample barcodes and UMIs. TCRdb ran MiXCR on the 5' RACE reads and lists one entry per CDR3 protein. The table records under 300,000 distinct CDR3 sequences, roughly 16% of them present only once. The chain carries TRBV5-4 and TRBJ1-4, with D possibly TRBD1 on 5 matching bases. The TCR originated in a man aged 18-30 years who had mild COVID-19 (a few samples of this study predate the infection). Cell type and time point are not known. The sample was PBMCs or a T cell subset sorted from them (not recorded which). The CDR3 region is CASSTFRGDEKLFF. The DNA of the CDR3 is TGTGCCAGCAGCACCTTTCGAGGGGATGAAAAACTGTTTTTT.